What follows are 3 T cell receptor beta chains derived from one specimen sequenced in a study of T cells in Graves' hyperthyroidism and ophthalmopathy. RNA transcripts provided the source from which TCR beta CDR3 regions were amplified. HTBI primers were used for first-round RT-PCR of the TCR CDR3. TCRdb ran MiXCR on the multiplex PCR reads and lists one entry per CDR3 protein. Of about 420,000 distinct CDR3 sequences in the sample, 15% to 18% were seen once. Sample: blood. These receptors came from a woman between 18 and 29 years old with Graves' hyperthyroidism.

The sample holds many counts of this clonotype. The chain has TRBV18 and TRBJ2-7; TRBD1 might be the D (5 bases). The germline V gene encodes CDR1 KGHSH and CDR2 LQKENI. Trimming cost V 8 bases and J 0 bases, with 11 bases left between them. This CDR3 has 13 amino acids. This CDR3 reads CASSPDSSYEQYF. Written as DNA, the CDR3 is TGTGCCAGCAGCCCAGACAGCTCCTACGAGCAGTACTTC.

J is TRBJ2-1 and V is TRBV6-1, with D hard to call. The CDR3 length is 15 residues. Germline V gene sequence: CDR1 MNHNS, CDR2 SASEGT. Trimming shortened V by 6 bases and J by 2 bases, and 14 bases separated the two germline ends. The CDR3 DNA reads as TGTGCCAGCAGGATGACCTCTGGCACCTACAATGAGCAGTTCTTC. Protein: CASRMTSGTYNEQFF.

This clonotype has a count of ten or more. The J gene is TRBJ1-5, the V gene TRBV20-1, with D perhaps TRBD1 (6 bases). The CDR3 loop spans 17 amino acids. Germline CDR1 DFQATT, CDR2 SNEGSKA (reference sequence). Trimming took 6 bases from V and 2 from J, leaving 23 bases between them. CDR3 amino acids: CSAPKGGAASGNQPQHF. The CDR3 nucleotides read TGCAGTGCCCCGAAGGGGGGGGCAGCGAGCGGCAATCAGCCCCAGCATTTT.